The following is a T cell receptor (beta chain) sequence with its context. What it binds is unknown. The CDR3 has 13 residues. CDR1 and CDR2 (germline): SNHLY, FYNNEI. V was clipped by 7 bases and J by 8 bases, with 17 bases between them. The sample belongs to a study of beta chain features in type 1 diabetes. Expressed TCRB transcripts were sequenced because the isolated RNA had all been reverse transcribed beforehand. Assay: immunoSEQ multiplex PCR; the TCRdb copy retains only in-frame clones and omits some. Among about 260,000 clones, approximately 20% were seen once, and the ten largest hold 0.025% to 0.035%. Study findings and constraints: High TCR expression in some cells could lead to their over-representation in cDNA sequencing. Within each of all four CD4+ subsets, Type 1 diabetes patients had TCRB CDR3s that were moderately but significantly shorter.

The rearrangement uses TRBV2 and TRBJ1-1; D is undetermined. The TCR was taken from a woman between 35 and 50 years old with type 1 diabetes. The sequencing input was naive CD4+ T cells from blood. CDR3 nucleotides: TGTGCCAGCAAGCTTCCGGGAGACCGAGAAGCTTTCTTT. Its protein product is CASKLPGDREAFF.